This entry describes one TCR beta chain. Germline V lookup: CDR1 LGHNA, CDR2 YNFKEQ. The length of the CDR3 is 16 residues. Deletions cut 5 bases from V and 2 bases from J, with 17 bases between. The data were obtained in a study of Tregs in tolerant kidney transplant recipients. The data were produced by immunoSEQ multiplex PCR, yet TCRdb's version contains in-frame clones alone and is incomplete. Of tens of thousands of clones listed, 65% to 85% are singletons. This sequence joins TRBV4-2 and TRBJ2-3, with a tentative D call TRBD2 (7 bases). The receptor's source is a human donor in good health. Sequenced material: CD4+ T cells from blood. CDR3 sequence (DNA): TGTGCCAGCAGCTCCCGGGGGGCAGGGACCACAGATACGCAGTATTTT. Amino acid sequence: CASSSRGAGTTDTQYF.